The clone carrying this T cell receptor (beta chain) was found many times. What it recognizes is unknown. CDR3 size: 15 residues. Germline CDR1 MNHEY, CDR2 SMNVEV (reference sequence). V dropped 5 bases and J dropped 0 bases, with 12 bases sitting between them. MiXCR, run by TCRdb on the PCR reads, gives a single entry per CDR3 protein. The sample includes about 640,000 distinct CDR3 sequences, 20% of them seen just once. These data originate in a study of molecular identifiers for immune sequencing clone quantification. Study-level findings and limits: Clones carrying above 20 RNA copies accounted for over 99% of effector molecules, under 1% in naive cells.

Source material: naive CD8+ T cells from blood, with Jurkat cell RNA spiked in. The subset is: FACS-sorted CD8+CD4-CCR7+CD45RA+ naive T cells. This chain uses TRBV27 with TRBJ2-3; D call uncertain. This TCR was sampled from a human donor in good health. Some libraries in this study had Jurkat cell RNA spiked in. The CDR3: CASSIPPGSTDTQYF. CDR3 bases: TGTGCCAGCAGTATCCCACCGGGTAGCACAGATACGCAGTATTTT.